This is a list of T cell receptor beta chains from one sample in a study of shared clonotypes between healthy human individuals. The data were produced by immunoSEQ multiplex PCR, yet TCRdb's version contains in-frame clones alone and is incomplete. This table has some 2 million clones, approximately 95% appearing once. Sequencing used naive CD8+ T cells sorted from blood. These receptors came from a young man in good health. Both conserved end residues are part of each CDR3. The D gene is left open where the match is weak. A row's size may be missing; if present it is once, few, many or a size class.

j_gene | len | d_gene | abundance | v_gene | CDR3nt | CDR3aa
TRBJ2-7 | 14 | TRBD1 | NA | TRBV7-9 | TGTGCCAGCAAAGCAGGGACAGGGTATTACGAGCAGTACTTC | CASKAGTGYYEQYF
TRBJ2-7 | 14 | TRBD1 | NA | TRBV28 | TGTGCCAGCAGTTTCAATACAGGGGGCTACGAGCAGTACTTC | CASSFNTGGYEQYF
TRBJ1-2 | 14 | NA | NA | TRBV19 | TGTGCCAGTGTTCAGGCAGCGTACGACTATGGCTACACCTTC | CASVQAAYDYGYTF
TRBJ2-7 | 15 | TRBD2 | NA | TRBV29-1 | TGCAGCGTTGAAGGGACTAGCGGGAGAGCATACGAGCAGTACTTC | CSVEGTSGRAYEQYF
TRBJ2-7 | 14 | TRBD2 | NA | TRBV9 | TGTGCCAGCAGCCCTAGCGGCCCGTCCTACGAGCAGTACTTC | CASSPSGPSYEQYF
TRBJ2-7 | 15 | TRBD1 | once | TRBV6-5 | TGTGCCAGCAGTCCGATTCAGGGGGCAACCTACGAGCAGTACTTC | CASSPIQGATYEQYF
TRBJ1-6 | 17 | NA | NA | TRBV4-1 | TGCGCCAGCAGCCAAGACGGATCGAGCTCCTATAATTCACCCCTCCACTTT | CASSQDGSSSYNSPLHF
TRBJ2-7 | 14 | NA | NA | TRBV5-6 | TGTGCCAGCAGCTTTCTTGGGGCGGGGAACGAGCAGTACTTC | CASSFLGAGNEQYF
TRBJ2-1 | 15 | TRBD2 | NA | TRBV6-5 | TGTGCCAGCAGTTACCTAGCGGGGAGCTACAATGAGCAGTTCTTC | CASSYLAGSYNEQFF
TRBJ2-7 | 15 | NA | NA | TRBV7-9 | TGTGCCAGCAGCACATCCGGGACCCCGGGGTACGAGCAGTACTTC | CASSTSGTPGYEQYF
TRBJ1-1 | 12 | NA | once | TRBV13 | TGTGCCAGCCGCCCTGGGAACACTGAAGCTTTCTTT | CASRPGNTEAFF
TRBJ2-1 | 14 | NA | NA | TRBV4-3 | TGCGCCAGCAGCCAAGGCTGGGGCGGGGATGAGCAGTTCTTC | CASSQGWGGDEQFF
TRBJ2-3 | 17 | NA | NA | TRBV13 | TGTGCCAGCAGCGACCGTCTGGGGGGTTCTAGCACAGATACGCAGTATTTT | CASSDRLGGSSTDTQYF
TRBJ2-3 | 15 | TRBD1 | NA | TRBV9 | TGTGCCAGCAGCGTAGAGAGACAGGGCGGAAATACGCAGTATTTT | CASSVERQGGNTQYF
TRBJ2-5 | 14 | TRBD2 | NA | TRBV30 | TGTGCCTGGAGTGTGGGACTAGGGAAAGAGACCCAGTACTTC | CAWSVGLGKETQYF
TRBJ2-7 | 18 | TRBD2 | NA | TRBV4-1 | TGCGCCAGCAGCCACGGACTAGCGGGGGCCCTGGGCTCCTACGAGCAGTACTTC | CASSHGLAGALGSYEQYF
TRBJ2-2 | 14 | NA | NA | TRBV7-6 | TGTGCCAGCAGCCCATTGGCAGGGAGCGGGGAGCTGTTTTTT | CASSPLAGSGELFF
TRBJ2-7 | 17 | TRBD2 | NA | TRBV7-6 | TGTGCCAGCAGCTTAGCGCTAGGAATAGCGGGAGTGGGGGAGCAGTACTTC | CASSLALGIAGVGEQYF
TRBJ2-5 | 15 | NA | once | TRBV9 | TGTGCCAGCAGCGTCGGGAGATTATCGGCAGAGACCCAGTACTTC | CASSVGRLSAETQYF
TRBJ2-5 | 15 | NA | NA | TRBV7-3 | TGTGCCAGCAGCCTTATCGGCGGGTCCCAAGAGACCCAGTACTTC | CASSLIGGSQETQYF
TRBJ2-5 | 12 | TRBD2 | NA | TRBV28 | TGTGCCACCACCCGGGGGGGGGAGACCCAGTACTTC | CATTRGGETQYF
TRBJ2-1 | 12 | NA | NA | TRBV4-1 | TGCGCCAGCAGCCAAGATGTAGGTGAGCAGTTCTTC | CASSQDVGEQFF
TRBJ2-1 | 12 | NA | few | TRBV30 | TGTGCCTGGAGTTATGCGGCATATGAGCAGTTCTTC | CAWSYAAYEQFF
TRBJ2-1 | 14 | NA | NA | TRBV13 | TGTGCCAGCAGCTTGCGCCCTGGGGACAATGAGCAGTTCTTC | CASSLRPGDNEQFF